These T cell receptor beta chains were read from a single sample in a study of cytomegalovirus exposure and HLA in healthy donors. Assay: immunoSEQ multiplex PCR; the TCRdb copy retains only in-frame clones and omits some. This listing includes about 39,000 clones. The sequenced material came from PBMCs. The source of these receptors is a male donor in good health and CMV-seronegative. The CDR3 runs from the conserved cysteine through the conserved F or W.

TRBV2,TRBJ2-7,CASRPRTSGESYEQYF
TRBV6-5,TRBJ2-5,CASSSTSRETQYF
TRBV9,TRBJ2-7,CASSTGTGDFHEQYF
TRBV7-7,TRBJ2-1,CASSPPGHYNEQFF
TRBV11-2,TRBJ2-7,CASSLADRGGYEQYF
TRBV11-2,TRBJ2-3,CASSPAGGSLRTDTQYF
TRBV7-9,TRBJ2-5,CASSLSLDSQETQYF
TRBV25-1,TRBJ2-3,CASSAGQGPDTQYF
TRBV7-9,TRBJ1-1,CASSQEENTEAFF
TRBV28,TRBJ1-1,CASSFLRDTEAFF
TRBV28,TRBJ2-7,CASSFRGVTARSSYEQYF
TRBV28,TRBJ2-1,CASSLSGVEQFF
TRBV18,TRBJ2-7,CASSGTGFSYEQYF
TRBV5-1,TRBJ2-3,CASSHGQGWTDTQYF
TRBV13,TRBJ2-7,CASRPRGSGPYEQYF
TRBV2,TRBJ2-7,CASSEMGGPYEQYF
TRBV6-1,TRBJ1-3,CASTLQDAGNTIYF
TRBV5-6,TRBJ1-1,CASSWRAMNTEAFF
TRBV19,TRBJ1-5,CASSTDRPYSNQPQHF
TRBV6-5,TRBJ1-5,CASSYSSGGGQPQHF
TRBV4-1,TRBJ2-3,CASSQQAGGLTDTQYF
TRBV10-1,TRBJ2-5,CASSRTGPGTQYF
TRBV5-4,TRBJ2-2,CASSDTPRGGINTGELFF
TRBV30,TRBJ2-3,CAWGLAGGFTDTQYF
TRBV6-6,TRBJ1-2,CASSYRQGNYGYTF
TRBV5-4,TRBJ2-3,CASSYRRPTDTQYF
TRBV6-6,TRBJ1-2,CATIPGQGPYGYSF
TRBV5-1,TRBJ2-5,CASSQQGGQETQYF
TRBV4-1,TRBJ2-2,CASSQPQGPGTGELFF
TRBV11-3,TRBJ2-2,CASSLTGNTGELFF
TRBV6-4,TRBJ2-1,CASSPGTSDANEQFF
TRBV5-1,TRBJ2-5,CASSFGYGVGQQETQYF
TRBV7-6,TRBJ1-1,CASSNRGTAFF
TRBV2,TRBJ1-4,CASMWMEGVEKLFF
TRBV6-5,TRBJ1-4,CASRTTGEPNEKLFF
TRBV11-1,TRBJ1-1,CASSHRDYQHTEAFF
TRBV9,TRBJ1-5,CASSVETGLNQPQHF
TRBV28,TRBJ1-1,CASSLAGTNTEAFF
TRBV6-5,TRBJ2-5,CASSPFEGSGETQYF
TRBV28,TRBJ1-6,CASSRTGDSPLHF
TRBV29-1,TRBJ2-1,CSARDRGYNEQFF
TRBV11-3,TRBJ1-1,CASSRSWESGTEAFF